Each of the 17 T cell receptor beta chains below was sequenced from the same sample in a study of patients and donors after allogeneic stem cell transplantation (dated by TCRdb to the early 2020s). The receptor library was made with RT-PCR. The instrument was a NextSeq 550. The public reads were quality trimmed at Q25 with fastp and then assembled into clones with MiXCR by TCRdb, keeping productive beta chains. Every CDR3 protein is listed once, alongside the most common genes and DNA of its rows. The sample table lists more than 850,000 distinct CDR3 sequences, about a sixth of them with a count of one. 5% to 6.5% of the sample is held by the ten biggest clonotypes. Sequenced input: blood, either unsorted or a sorted T cell fraction (not recorded which). The receptors were gathered from a human donor who was either an allogeneic HSCT recipient or a stem cell or donor lymphocyte infusion donor (not recorded which). It is not recorded whose cells these are; they may come from a transplant donor.

This clonotype was counted between two and nine times. DNA of the CDR3: TGTGCCATCAGTGAGTTCGGGCTAGCCCAAGAGACCCAGTACTTC. Translated, it gives CAISEFGLAQETQYF. The rearrangement links TRBV10-3 to TRBJ2-5, with a weak D call TRBD2 (5 bases). CDR3 length: 15 amino acids. Between the trimmed V and J ends, which lost 1 base and 1 base, there was a span of 10 bases. Germline V gene sequence: CDR1 ENHRY, CDR2 SYGVKD.

This clonotype showed up just a few times. The chain combines TRBV6-1 with TRBJ1-5; the D is unclear. This CDR3 region has 12 residues. Germline V gene sequence: CDR1 MNHNS, CDR2 SASEGT. Trimming cost V 4 bases and J 10 bases, with 11 bases left between them. The CDR3 sequence is CASSVMTTPQHF. The DNA for the CDR3 is TGTGCCAGCAGTGTTATGACCACTCCCCAGCATTTT.

The chain links TRBV7-9 to TRBJ2-2, with D possibly matching TRBD2 (5 bases). The CDR3 is 15 amino acids. V was trimmed by 8 bases and J by 0 bases, leaving 13 bases between them. CDR1 SEHNR and CDR2 FQNEAQ come from the germline V gene (reference sequence). CDR3 DNA: TGTGCCAGCCTCTACAGTAGCGCGAACACCGGGGAGCTGTTTTTT. Its protein is CASLYSSANTGELFF.

Concerning this clonotype itself: A read error may explain this, as a much larger clone is one base away. The V gene is TRBV29-1, the J gene TRBJ2-7, with 8 bases aligning to TRBD1. This CDR3 has 15 residues. The V gene's germline CDR1 is SQVTM and CDR2 ANQGSEA. CDR3 in amino acids: CSVKERDRTSYEQYF. CDR3 DNA sequence: TGCAGCGTTAAAGAACGGGACAGGACCTCCTACGAGCAGTACTTC.

The rearrangement links TRBV15 to TRBJ2-3; 8 bases line up with TRBD2. The CDR3 has 15 residues. The V and J ends lost 0 bases and 3 bases, in that order; junction bases with no gene match: 2. Germline V gives CDR1 LNHNV, CDR2 YYDKDF (reference sequence). The DNA for the CDR3 is TGTGCCACCAGCAGAGATAGCGGGATGACAGATACGCAGTATTTT. It is translated as CATSRDSGMTDTQYF.

This clonotype was recorded a few times. The rearrangement joins TRBV20-1 to TRBJ2-3, with D perhaps assigned TRBD1 or TRBD2 (5 bases each). The CDR3 consists of 16 residues. The ends were cut back, 0 bases at V and 2 bases at J, with 15 bases in the middle. In germline, CDR1 is DFQATT, CDR2 SNEGSKA (reference sequence). This chain's CDR3 is CSARDGRGGYTDTQYF. The CDR3 region has the DNA TGCAGTGCTAGAGATGGTCGGGGCGGATACACAGATACGCAGTATTTT.

This clonotype was recorded a few times. The chain links TRBV4-1 to TRBJ2-3; D may be TRBD2 (6 bases). Per germline, CDR1 MGHRA and CDR2 YSYEKL. The V end was cut by 4 bases, the J end by 2 bases, with 19 bases between. This CDR3 has 17 residues. CDR3 amino acids: CASSPRGRAGVTDTQYF. The CDR3 DNA reads as TGCGCCAGCAGCCCCAGAGGGAGAGCGGGCGTCACAGATACGCAGTATTTT.

The rearrangement joins TRBV6-6 to TRBJ1-2; perhaps TRBD1 as D (6 bases). The CDR3 is 13 residues long. Looked up from germline, CDR1 is MNHNY and CDR2 is SVGAGI (reference sequence). Trimming cost V 2 bases and J 5 bases, with 9 bases left between them. DNA for the CDR3: TGTGCCAGCAGTTACGAGGGGGGGTATGGCTACACCTTC. Translating it yields CASSYEGGYGYTF.

This clonotype was found a few times. CDR3 residues: CASSVDATGLVSYEQYF. The CDR3 region has the DNA TGTGCCAGCAGCGTAGATGCGACAGGACTGGTATCCTACGAGCAGTACTTC. The chain has TRBV9 and TRBJ2-7; D perhaps matches TRBD1 (6 bases). Trimming removed 0 bases at V and 1 base at J, with 17 bases between. CDR1 is SGDLS and CDR2 is YYNGEE in the germline V gene. The CDR3 loop spans 17 amino acids.

This clonotype was counted only a few times. The genes are TRBV5-6 and TRBJ2-5, with TRBD2 identical over 9 bases. The CDR3 consists of 16 residues. V trimming: 4 bases; J trimming: 1 base; junction bases outside the gene matches: 8. CDR1 is SGHDT, CDR2 YYEEEE, per germline. CDR3 sequence: CASSNGLAGVQETQYF. The CDR3 DNA sequence: TGTGCCAGCAGCAACGGGTTAGCGGGGGTCCAAGAGACCCAGTACTTC.

This clonotype occurred a few times. This chain uses TRBV5-1 with TRBJ2-5, with TRBD2 matching 13 bases. In germline, CDR1 is SGHRS, CDR2 YFSETQ. The V and J ends lost 4 bases and 5 bases, in that order; junction bases with no gene match: 14. The CDR3 runs to 18 residues. The CDR3 nucleotides read TGCGCCAGCAGCACACTTCCGGGACTAGCGGGAATACGTGAGACCCAGTACTTC. Amino acid sequence: CASSTLPGLAGIRETQYF.

V and J are TRBV20-1 and TRBJ2-7; 8 positions agree with TRBD1. The CDR3 sequence is 15 residues long. The ends lost 1 base at V and 2 bases at J; junction bases unmatched: 7. Germline values: CDR1 DFQATT, CDR2 SNEGSKA (reference sequence). CDR3 DNA sequence: TGCAGTGCTAGAGGCGACAGGGGTTTGCCCTACGAGCAGTACTTC. This translates into CSARGDRGLPYEQYF.

The chain links TRBV28 to TRBJ2-5, with 8 bases matching TRBD1. Germline-derived CDR1 and CDR2 are MDHEN and SYDVKM. There are 15 residues in the CDR3. The V gene end was trimmed by 5 bases and the J gene end by 0 bases; junction bases not matched to a gene: 5. The CDR3 region has the DNA TGTGCCAGCAGTACCCGGACAGGGTACCAAGAGACCCAGTACTTC. Its protein is CASSTRTGYQETQYF.

The chain combines TRBV2 with TRBJ2-7; TRBD2 matches at 7 bases. Trimming took 5 bases from V and 0 from J; bases not matched to a gene: 7. The germline gives CDR1 SNHLY, CDR2 FYNNEI. This CDR3 contains 15 residues. Here the CDR3 DNA reads TGTGCCAGCAGTCAAAGCGGGGCCAGCTCCTACGAGCAGTACTTC. It codes for CASSQSGASSYEQYF.

V usage is TRBV20-1 and J usage is TRBJ2-1; TRBD2 aligns across 9 bases. This CDR3 has 13 amino acids. Germline V lookup: CDR1 DFQATT, CDR2 SNEGSKA (reference sequence). V trimming: 6 bases; J trimming: 9 bases; junction bases outside the gene matches: 9. CDR3 sequence (DNA): TGCAGTGCACCTGCGGGGGGGCCCGGTGAGCAGTTCTTC. Translation: CSAPAGGPGEQFF.

The table lists this clonotype with a few counts. The gene calls are TRBV12-3 or TRBV12-4 and TRBJ2-7, with D hard to call. The CDR3 has 14 amino acids. The V gene lost 7 bases and the J gene lost 1 base, with 14 bases spanning the gap. The CDR3 loop is CASTNPAESYEQYF. CDR3 DNA: TGTGCCAGCACCAACCCGGCAGAGTCCTACGAGCAGTACTTC.

This clonotype was counted between two and nine times. This sequence joins TRBV20-1 and TRBJ2-2; tentative D call: TRBD1 (5 bases). This CDR3 spans 13 amino acids. The V gene lost 6 bases and the J gene lost 2 bases, with 10 bases spanning the gap. The germline V gene has CDR1 DFQATT and CDR2 SNEGSKA (reference sequence). The CDR3: CSARQINTGELFF. Written as DNA, the CDR3 is TGCAGTGCGAGACAGATCAACACCGGGGAGCTGTTTTTT.